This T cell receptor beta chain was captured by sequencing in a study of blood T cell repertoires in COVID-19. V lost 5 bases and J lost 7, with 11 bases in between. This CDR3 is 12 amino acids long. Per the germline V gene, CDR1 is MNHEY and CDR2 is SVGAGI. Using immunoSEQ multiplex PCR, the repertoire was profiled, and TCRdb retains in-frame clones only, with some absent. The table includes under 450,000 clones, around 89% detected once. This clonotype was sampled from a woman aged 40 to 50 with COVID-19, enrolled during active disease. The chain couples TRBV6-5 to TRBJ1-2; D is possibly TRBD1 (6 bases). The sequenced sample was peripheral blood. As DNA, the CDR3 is TGTGCCAGCAGTCTTACAGGGAGTGGCTACACCTTC. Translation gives CASSLTGSGYTF.